This T cell receptor beta chain was observed in a study of shared clonotypes between healthy human individuals. Trimming shortened V by 6 bases and J by 9 bases, and 12 bases separated the two germline ends. Germline lookup yields CDR1 SNHLY and CDR2 FYNNEI. CDR3 length equals 12 residues. Some clones are missing from TCRdb's copy, which holds only in-frame ones; the method was immunoSEQ multiplex PCR. The sample contains around 2.5 million clones, 93% of which appear only once. The TCR sequence derives from a man aged 18 to 29 in good health. Some clones in this sample may be carry-over from other donors' samples. This rearrangement joins TRBV2 to TRBJ1-3, with D possibly TRBD1 on 5 matching bases. The source material was naive CD4+ T cells from PBMCs. Subset here: CD45RA+ positively selected. The CDR3 DNA reads TGTGCCAGCAGGGGGACCAAGGGCACCATATATTTT. Translated: CASRGTKGTIYF.